These 16 T cell receptor beta chains came from one sample sequenced in a study of Graves' ophthalmopathy and Graves' hyperthyroidism. RNA transcripts were the source from which TCR beta CDR3 regions were amplified. In the first round, RT-PCR was carried out with HTBI primers, and a multiplex PCR formed the second round. TCRdb recomputed calls from the multiplex PCR reads with MiXCR, one row per CDR3 protein. The data hold some 400,000 distinct CDR3 sequences, with about 17% observed a single time. Sequencing was carried out using peripheral blood. The source of these receptors is a woman aged 18-30 years with Graves' ophthalmopathy.

This clonotype was observed many times. This chain joins TRBV7-8 and TRBJ1-3; D is undetermined. V lost 0 bases and J lost 0, with 12 bases in between. This CDR3 is 17 amino acids long. Looked up from germline, CDR1 is SGHVS and CDR2 is FQNEAQ. The CDR3 nucleotides read TGTGCCAGCAGCTTAGCGCTGGGGTGGATCTCTGGAAACACCATATATTTT. Translation: CASSLALGWISGNTIYF.

This clonotype was counted many times. This chain connects TRBV5-1 to TRBJ1-1; D not resolved. CDR3 length: 16 amino acids. V was clipped by 4 bases and J by 0 bases, with 16 bases between them. CDR1 and CDR2 from the germline V gene are SGHRS and YFSETQ. CDR3: CASSAPEWSMNTEAFF. CDR3 nucleotides: TGCGCCAGCAGCGCCCCGGAGTGGTCCATGAACACTGAAGCTTTCTTT.

The CDR3 DNA reads as TGTGCTAGTGGTCCCGTACAGGGGTACACCGGGGAGCTGTTTTTT. This codes for CASGPVQGYTGELFF. The gene calls are TRBV12-5 and TRBJ2-2; TRBD1 agrees at 7 bases. The CDR3 has 15 amino acids. Per germline, CDR1 LGHNT and CDR2 FRNRAP. Losses at the gene ends were 5 bases for V and 3 bases for J; bases not matched to a gene: 6.

This clonotype was counted ten times or more. V usage is TRBV12-3 or TRBV12-4 and J usage is TRBJ1-6; the match to TRBD1 covers 9 bases. This CDR3 spans 16 amino acids. Losses at the gene ends were 4 bases for V and 9 bases for J; bases not matched to a gene: 10. The CDR3, as DNA: TGTGCCAGCAGTTCGGACAGGGGAGAGACGGGTTCACCCCTCCACTTT. Its translation is CASSSDRGETGSPLHF.

This clonotype showed up many times. This sequence joins TRBV19 and TRBJ2-2; maybe TRBD2 (5 bases). Trimming left V 7 bases short and J 6 bases short, with 9 bases between. The CDR3 loop spans 12 amino acids. The germline CDR1 and CDR2 sequences are LNHDA and SQIVND (reference sequence). Here the CDR3 DNA reads TGTGCCAGTAATCGGGATCCCGGGGAGCTGTTTTTT. Protein: CASNRDPGELFF.

This clonotype has ten or more counts. V usage is TRBV11-2 and J usage is TRBJ2-7; the D gene is possibly TRBD1 (5 bases). The V gene lost 8 bases and the J gene lost 1 base, with 15 bases spanning the gap. The CDR3 length is 14 residues. Germline CDR1 is SGHAT and CDR2 is FQNNGV. This CDR3 reads CASSPVTVSYEQYF. DNA for the CDR3: TGTGCCAGCTCCCCTGTGACAGTTTCCTACGAGCAGTACTTC.

This clonotype was picked up many times. The genes are TRBV5-4 and TRBJ2-7, with 10 bases aligning to TRBD1. With 6 bases clipped from V and 2 bases from J, the junction kept 8 bases outside the gene matches. Per the germline V gene, CDR1 is SGHNT and CDR2 is YYREEE (reference sequence). The CDR3 consists of 15 residues. The CDR3, as DNA: TGTGCCAGCACCCTTAGACAGGGGGCGGCCTACGAGCAGTACTTC. Amino acid sequence: CASTLRQGAAYEQYF.

This clonotype was detected ten times or more. The chain uses TRBV24-1 and TRBJ2-2, with 10 bases aligning to TRBD1. With 7 bases clipped from V and 4 bases from J, the junction kept 11 bases outside the gene matches. The CDR3 consists of 17 residues. Germline CDR1 is KGHDR and CDR2 is SFDVKD. DNA for the CDR3: TGTGCCACCAGCAGAAAGCCGGGACAGGGGTTCACCGGGGAGCTGTTTTTT. This codes for CATSRKPGQGFTGELFF.

This clonotype appeared many times. This rearrangement joins TRBV9 to TRBJ1-1, with D possibly being TRBD1 (6 bases). Germline V CDR1 and CDR2: SGDLS, YYNGEE. This CDR3 has 15 amino acids. The V end was cut by 4 bases, the J end by 5 bases, with 18 bases between. CDR3 sequence: CASSPSLGADTEAFF. The CDR3 region has the DNA TGTGCCAGCAGCCCCTCCTTGGGGGCGGATACTGAAGCTTTCTTT.

Ten or more counts support this clonotype. This chain joins TRBV28 and TRBJ1-5, with 7 bases lining up with TRBD1. With V trimmed by 8 bases and J by 6 bases, 16 bases remained unmatched. Germline V gives CDR1 MDHEN, CDR2 SYDVKM. The CDR3 is made up of 16 amino acids. The CDR3 DNA follows: TGTGCCAGCCGAGGGGGAAAGACAGGGAAGGGTCAGCCCCAGCATTTT. It encodes CASRGGKTGKGQPQHF.

This clonotype was picked up many times. The chain joins TRBV10-3 to TRBJ1-5; no reliable D call. Trimming stripped 2 bases from V and 0 bases from J, with 11 bases between. Per germline, CDR1 ENHRY and CDR2 SYGVKD. There are 16 residues in the CDR3. This chain's CDR3 is CAISERTPSSNQPQHF. CDR3 bases: TGTGCCATCAGTGAGAGGACCCCTAGTAGCAATCAGCCCCAGCATTTT.

In this sample, this clonotype turned up many times. The chain joins TRBV7-8 to TRBJ1-6; maybe TRBD1 (6 bases). Germline V gene lookup returns CDR1 SGHVS and CDR2 FQNEAQ. Trimming took 6 bases from V and 0 from J, leaving 36 bases between them. The CDR3 length is 24 residues. The CDR3 region has the DNA TGTGCCAGCAGACCTATCCCGGTCCTCAGGGGACTTATCACCTCCAGCTCCTATAATTCACCCCTCCACTTT. Protein product: CASRPIPVLRGLITSSSYNSPLHF.

The CDR3 is CASSPLDRAKRGYTF. The CDR3 bases are TGTGCCAGCAGTCCACTGGACAGGGCTAAAAGGGGCTACACCTTC. The gene calls are TRBV12-3 or TRBV12-4 and TRBJ1-2, with 8 bases that match TRBD1. V shed 5 bases, J shed 8 bases, and the junction held 13 bases outside the gene matches. The CDR3 runs 15 residues.

This clonotype showed up just once. The chain uses TRBV6-2 or TRBV6-3 and TRBJ2-2; 7 nucleotides align to TRBD2. CDR1 is MNHEY, CDR2 SVGEGT, per germline. This CDR3 spans 14 amino acids. With V trimmed by 5 bases and J by 4 bases, 4 bases remained unmatched. DNA for the CDR3: TGTGCCAGCAGTCACCCGGGAGGCACCGGGGAGCTGTTTTTT. Protein sequence: CASSHPGGTGELFF.

This clonotype was seen ten or more times. The gene calls are TRBV9 and TRBJ1-2; D perhaps matches TRBD1 (5 bases). V was shortened by 0 bases and J by 7 bases, with 10 bases between the two germline ends. Germline V gene sequence: CDR1 SGDLS, CDR2 YYNGEE. The CDR3 extends over 13 amino acids. CDR3 sequence: CASSVGAGSGYTF. CDR3 in DNA: TGTGCCAGCAGCGTAGGGGCAGGGTCTGGCTACACCTTC.

The sample holds many counts of this clonotype. This chain uses TRBV4-2 with TRBJ2-2; weak D call: TRBD2 (5 bases). The CDR3 is 18 amino acids. Germline V gives CDR1 LGHNA, CDR2 YNFKEQ. V was clipped by 0 bases and J by 2 bases, with 16 bases between them. The CDR3 region is CASSQERSPTTNTGELFF. The CDR3 DNA reads as TGTGCCAGCAGCCAAGAGAGGAGCCCGACTACCAACACCGGGGAGCTGTTTTTT.